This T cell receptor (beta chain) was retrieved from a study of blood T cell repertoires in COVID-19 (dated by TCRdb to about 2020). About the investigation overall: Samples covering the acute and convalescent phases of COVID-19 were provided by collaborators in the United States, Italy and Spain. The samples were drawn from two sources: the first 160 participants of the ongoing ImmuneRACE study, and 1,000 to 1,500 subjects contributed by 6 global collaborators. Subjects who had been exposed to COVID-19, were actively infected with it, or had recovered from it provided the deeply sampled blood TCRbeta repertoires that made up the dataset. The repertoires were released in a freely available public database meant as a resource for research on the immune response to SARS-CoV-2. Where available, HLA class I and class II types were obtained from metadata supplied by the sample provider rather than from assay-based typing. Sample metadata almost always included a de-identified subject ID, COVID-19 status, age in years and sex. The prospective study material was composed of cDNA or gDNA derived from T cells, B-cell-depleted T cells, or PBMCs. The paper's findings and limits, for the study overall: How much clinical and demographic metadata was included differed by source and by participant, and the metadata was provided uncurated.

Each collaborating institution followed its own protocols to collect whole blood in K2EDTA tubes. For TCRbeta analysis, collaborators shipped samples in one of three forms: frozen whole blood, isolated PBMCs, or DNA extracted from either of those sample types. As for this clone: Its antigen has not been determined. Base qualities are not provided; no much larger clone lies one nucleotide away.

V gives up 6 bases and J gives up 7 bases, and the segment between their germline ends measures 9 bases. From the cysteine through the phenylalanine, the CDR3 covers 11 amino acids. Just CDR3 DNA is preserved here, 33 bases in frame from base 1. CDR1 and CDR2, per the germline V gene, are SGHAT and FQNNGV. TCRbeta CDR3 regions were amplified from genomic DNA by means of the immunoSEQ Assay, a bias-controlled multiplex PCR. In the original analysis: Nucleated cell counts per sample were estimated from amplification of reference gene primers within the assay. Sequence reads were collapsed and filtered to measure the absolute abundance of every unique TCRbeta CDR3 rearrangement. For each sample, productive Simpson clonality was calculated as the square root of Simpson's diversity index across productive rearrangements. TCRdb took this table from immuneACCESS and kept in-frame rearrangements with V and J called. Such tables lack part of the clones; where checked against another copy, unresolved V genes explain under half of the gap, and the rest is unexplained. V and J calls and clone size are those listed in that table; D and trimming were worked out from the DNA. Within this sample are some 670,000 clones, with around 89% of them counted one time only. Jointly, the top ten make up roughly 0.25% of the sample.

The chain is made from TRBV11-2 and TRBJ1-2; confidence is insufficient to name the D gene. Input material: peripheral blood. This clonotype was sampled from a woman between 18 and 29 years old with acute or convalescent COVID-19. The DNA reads TGTGCCAGCAGTTCAACCGGTGGCTACACCTTC. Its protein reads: CASSSTGGYTF.